The present TCR beta chain was sequenced within a study of blood T cell repertoires in COVID-19. On the study more broadly: The United States, Italy and Spain supplied acute and convalescent COVID-19 samples. T cells, B-cell-depleted T cells, or PBMCs supplied cDNA or gDNA.

Study processing details: Scientists estimated how many nucleated cells there were by amplifying reference gene primers. Clones were read by immunoSEQ multiplex PCR, and TCRdb kept only the in-frame ones, dropping some. V and J calls and clone size are those listed in that table; D and trimming were worked out from the DNA. Among under 130,000 clones listed, roughly nine tenths were seen once. CDR3 length: 14 residues. The V and J ends lost 8 bases and 2 bases, in that order; junction bases with no gene match: 7. Germline V CDR1 and CDR2: LGHDT, YNNKEL (reference sequence). This TCR derives from a woman older than 75 with acute or convalescent COVID-19. The rearrangement links TRBV3-1 (or the pseudogene TRBV3-2) to TRBJ2-7, with 9 nucleotides matching TRBD1. The sequenced material came from peripheral blood. The CDR3 nucleotides read TGTGCCAGCGGGGACAGGGCCGGAACCTACGAGCAGTACTTC. It is translated as CASGDRAGTYEQYF.